These 31 T cell receptor beta chains were sequenced from one sample in a study of neurological immune-mediated disorders. Time point reported: longitudinal time-point 2. TCRdb re-derived calls from the 5' RACE reads in MiXCR, one entry per CDR3 protein. The table lists approximately 85,000 distinct CDR3 sequences, roughly an eighth of them singletons. The specimen was PBMCs. Every receptor here comes from a female donor with HTLV-1-associated myelopathy (HAM/TSP).

This clonotype was seen many times. The chain has TRBV11-2 and TRBJ2-2, with 9 bases aligning to TRBD2. The CDR3 is 17 amino acids. Losses at the gene ends were 0 bases for V and 5 bases for J; bases not matched to a gene: 7. Germline V gene data show CDR1 as SGHAT and CDR2 as FQNNGV. This CDR3 reads CASSLDQRGAPTGELFF. The CDR3 nucleotides are TGTGCCAGCAGCTTAGACCAGCGGGGGGCCCCGACCGGGGAGCTGTTTTTT.

At least ten counts were recorded for this clonotype. The CDR3, as DNA: TGTGCCAGCAGCTTAGAATGGGGTCAGCCCCAGCATTTT. Translated, it gives CASSLEWGQPQHF. The chain has TRBV11-2 and TRBJ1-5; no reliable D call. CDR1 is SGHAT, CDR2 FQNNGV, per germline. This CDR3 comprises 13 residues. Trimming cost V 0 bases and J 6 bases, with 6 bases left between them.

This clonotype was observed many times. The chain is built from TRBV5-1 and TRBJ2-3, with D hard to call. This CDR3 is built from 13 residues. Germline loops: CDR1 SGHRS, CDR2 YFSETQ. Trimming pared 7 bases from V and 2 bases from J, leaving 11 bases between. DNA of the CDR3: TGCGCCAGCGGTCCAGGTACCACAGATACGCAGTATTTT. Amino acids: CASGPGTTDTQYF.

This clonotype was observed many times. This chain connects TRBV5-1 to TRBJ2-5, with D hard to call. This CDR3 is 20 amino acids long. From germline, CDR1 is SGHRS and CDR2 YFSETQ. V lost 0 bases, J lost 3 bases, and 27 bases lay in between. The CDR3 protein is CASSLGDDPKNWGMKETQYF. The CDR3 DNA sequence: TGCGCCAGCAGCTTGGGCGACGACCCGAAAAACTGGGGAATGAAAGAGACCCAGTACTTC.

This clonotype was recorded many times. The rearrangement joins TRBV5-1 to TRBJ2-4; D gene ambiguous. V lost 4 bases and J lost 6, with 11 bases in between. CDR3 length equals 13 residues. Per germline, CDR1 SGHRS and CDR2 YFSETQ. CDR3 nucleotides: TGCGCCAGCAGCCCTTCCGGCTTAAACATTCAGTACTTC. Translated, it gives CASSPSGLNIQYF.

A single count supports this clonotype. The genes are TRBV28 and TRBJ2-3, with 13 nucleotides matching TRBD2. This CDR3 region has 18 residues. The germline V gene encodes CDR1 MDHEN and CDR2 SYDVKM. The V and J ends lost 5 bases and 2 bases, in that order; junction bases with no gene match: 10. The CDR3 loop is CASSPGTSGVRSTDTQYF. CDR3 sequence (DNA): TGTGCCAGCAGTCCCGGGACTAGCGGGGTTCGATCCACAGATACGCAGTATTTT.

This clonotype came up many times. The J gene is TRBJ1-1, the V gene TRBV7-9; D may be TRBD1 (5 bases). The CDR3 loop spans 18 amino acids. V lost 4 bases, J lost 0 bases, and 21 bases lay in between. Germline assignment: CDR1 SEHNR and CDR2 FQNEAQ (reference sequence). The CDR3 nucleotides are TGTGCCAGCAGCTCGGGACCTGGTGGGCGGGCCATGAACACTGAAGCTTTCTTT. Its translation is CASSSGPGGRAMNTEAFF.

Comment on this clonotype: Given the absence of the conserved phenylalanine or tryptophan at the CDR3 end, a read error is likely. No DNA is shown, since the ends of the CDR3 on it are uncertain; the CDR3 is the one TCRdb lists. The rearrangement joins TRBV24-1 to TRBJ2-2; no DNA check was done on the table's D call, TRBD1. Germline V gene sequence: CDR1 KGHDR, CDR2 SFDVKD. The CDR3 region is 15 residues in length, termini included. The CDR3 loop reads CATSESRYYTGELLL.

This clonotype has at least ten counts. The chain employs TRBV6-5 and TRBJ2-1, with TRBD2 matching over 8 bases. In germline, CDR1 is MNHEY, CDR2 SVGAGI. The CDR3 totals 16 residues. The ends lost 6 bases at V and 2 bases at J; junction bases unmatched: 9. CDR3 region: CASSPGGARTYNEQFF. CDR3 nucleotide sequence: TGTGCCAGCAGCCCGGGGGGGGCGCGCACCTACAATGAGCAGTTCTTC.

This clonotype was detected many times. The chain combines TRBV4-1 with TRBJ2-4; D is ambiguous. The CDR3 covers 17 residues. Germline V gene lookup returns CDR1 MGHRA and CDR2 YSYEKL. The ends were cut back, 1 base at V and 1 base at J, with 14 bases in the middle. The CDR3 nucleotides read TGCGCCAGCAGCCAAGTTAAGGTCTCCCTGGCCAAAAACATTCAGTACTTC. Translated: CASSQVKVSLAKNIQYF.

This clonotype was counted at least ten times. The chain employs TRBV4-1 and TRBJ2-7; 12 bases match TRBD2. Trimming took 2 bases from V and 2 from J; bases not matched to a gene: 1. The CDR3 has 15 residues. The germline V gene has CDR1 MGHRA and CDR2 YSYEKL. CDR3 residues: CASSQLAGGTYEQYF. CDR3 in DNA: TGCGCCAGCAGCCAACTAGCGGGGGGGACCTACGAGCAGTACTTC.

This clonotype was counted ten times or more. The J gene is TRBJ2-3, the V gene TRBV9; D remains ambiguous. V was clipped by 0 bases and J by 4 bases, with 6 bases between them. CDR1 SGDLS and CDR2 YYNGEE come from the germline V gene. The CDR3 is 13 amino acids. This CDR3 reads CASSVVLADTQYF. In DNA, the CDR3 is TGTGCCAGCAGCGTAGTTCTTGCAGATACGCAGTATTTT.

In its sample, this clonotype was seen many times. As DNA, the CDR3 is TGTGCCAGCAGCTTAGGGGGGCAGGCGTCCTATGGCTACACCTTC. It codes for CASSLGGQASYGYTF. The chain recombines TRBV7-2 with TRBJ1-2; D is possibly TRBD1 (6 bases). CDR3 size: 15 residues. In germline, CDR1 is SGHTA, CDR2 FQGNSA. Trimming removed 1 base at V and 4 bases at J, with 13 bases between.

This clonotype has a count of ten or more. The CDR3: CASSPGLADNEQFF. The CDR3 DNA reads as TGCGCCAGCAGCCCGGGACTAGCGGACAATGAGCAGTTCTTC. The V gene is TRBV5-1, the J gene TRBJ2-1; TRBD2 matches at 11 bases. V dropped 4 bases and J dropped 5; count of bases not matched to a gene: 2. Germline V gene lookup returns CDR1 SGHRS and CDR2 YFSETQ. This CDR3 comprises 14 residues. The full variable domain, its missing parts supplied by reference TRBV5-1 and TRBJ2-1, is KAGVTQTPRYLIKTRGQQVTLSCSPISGHRSVSWYQQTPGQGLQFLFEYFSETQRNKGNFPGRFSGRQFSNSRSEMNVSTLELGDSALYLCASSPGLADNEQFFGPGTRLTVL.

In this sample, this clonotype turned up many times. This sequence joins TRBV28 and TRBJ2-5; D might be TRBD1 (6 bases). V lost 6 bases and J lost 3, with 14 bases in between. Per the germline V gene, CDR1 is MDHEN and CDR2 is SYDVKM. The CDR3 has 14 residues. CDR3 in amino acids: CASSRTGIKETQYF. Here the CDR3 DNA reads TGTGCCAGCAGCCGTACAGGGATTAAAGAGACCCAGTACTTC.

This chain joins TRBV5-1 and TRBJ2-1, with 10 bases matching TRBD2. CDR1 SGHRS and CDR2 YFSETQ come from the germline V gene. The V and J ends lost 4 bases and 7 bases, in that order; junction bases with no gene match: 8. CDR3 length: 15 amino acids. The DNA for the CDR3 is TGCGCCAGCAGCATCACCGGGACTAGCGATAATGAGCAGTTCTTC. It specifies CASSITGTSDNEQFF.

This clonotype appeared many times. V gene TRBV5-1 combines with J gene TRBJ2-1; D gene unclear. The germline gives CDR1 SGHRS, CDR2 YFSETQ. The CDR3 runs 14 residues. Trimming took off 0 bases at V and 3 bases at J, with 7 bases between the two ends. The CDR3, as DNA: TGCGCCAGCAGCTTGGAACGGAGCTACAATGAGCAGTTCTTC. It yields the protein CASSLERSYNEQFF.

This clonotype was recorded at least ten times. The rearrangement uses TRBV9 and TRBJ2-2, with 9 bases fitting TRBD1. The germline V gene encodes CDR1 SGDLS and CDR2 YYNGEE. There are 14 residues in the CDR3. After removal of 3 bases from V and 4 bases from J, the junction contained 1 base not matched to a gene. Here the CDR3 DNA reads TGTGCCAGCAGCGAGGGACAGGGCACCGGGGAGCTGTTTTTT. This translates into CASSEGQGTGELFF.

This clonotype was observed many times. This chain uses TRBV5-1 with TRBJ2-5; TRBD1 matches 7 bases. The length of the CDR3 is 15 residues. The J segment lost 0 bases and the V segment lost 4 bases, leaving 6 bases of the junction unmatched. Germline CDR1 SGHRS, CDR2 YFSETQ. In DNA form, the CDR3 reads TGCGCCAGCAGCCGAGGGGGCCCTTACCAAGAGACCCAGTACTTC. This sequence encodes CASSRGGPYQETQYF. The full variable domain, rest sourced from reference TRBV5-1 and TRBJ2-5, is KAGVTQTPRYLIKTRGQQVTLSCSPISGHRSVSWYQQTPGQGLQFLFEYFSETQRNKGNFPGRFSGRQFSNSRSEMNVSTLELGDSALYLCASSRGGPYQETQYFGPGTRLLVL.

Many counts were recorded for this clonotype. The V and J genes are TRBV20-1 and TRBJ2-7, with D unclear. V was trimmed by 6 bases and J by 3 bases, leaving 3 bases between them. The CDR3 sequence is 9 residues long. Germline CDR1 and CDR2: DFQATT and SNEGSKA (reference sequence). CDR3 residues: CSADYEQYF. In DNA, the CDR3 is TGCAGTGCGGACTACGAGCAGTACTTC.

This clonotype was seen ten or more times. The chain is built from TRBV7-9 and TRBJ1-1; D may be TRBD1 (6 bases). The germline V and J ends were trimmed by 7 bases and 11 bases, with 20 bases remaining between them. The CDR3 is made up of 13 amino acids. The germline V gene encodes CDR1 SEHNR and CDR2 FQNEAQ (reference sequence). The CDR3 region has the DNA TGTGCCAGCACTCCCGCTCTCACAGGGACGGCTTTCTTT. Translation: CASTPALTGTAFF.

Many counts were recorded for this clonotype. The chain has TRBV4-1 and TRBJ2-1; possibly TRBD1 or TRBD2 for D (5 bases each). This CDR3 comprises 14 residues. The V and J ends lost 2 bases and 6 bases respectively, with 11 bases between them. Germline V gene data show CDR1 as MGHRA and CDR2 as YSYEKL. The DNA of the CDR3 is TGCGCCAGCAGCCAACCGGGACGCTCCAATGAGCAGTTCTTC. It specifies CASSQPGRSNEQFF.

The rearrangement links TRBV7-6 to TRBJ2-1; D is perhaps TRBD1 or TRBD2 (5 bases each). CDR1 SGHVS and CDR2 FNYEAQ come from the germline V gene. CDR3 length: 18 amino acids. The V end was cut by 4 bases, the J end by 3 bases, with 22 bases between. The CDR3, as DNA: TGTGCCAGCAGCTCCATGCCGGGGACCAGGAAGGACTACAATGAGCAGTTCTTC. Residues: CASSSMPGTRKDYNEQFF.

Ten or more counts support this clonotype. The chain employs TRBV12-3 or TRBV12-4 and TRBJ2-1, with 8 bases fitting TRBD2. The CDR3 covers 15 residues. Losses at the gene ends were 6 bases for V and 9 bases for J; bases not matched to a gene: 13. CDR3: CASSLQRGLRTEQFF. The CDR3 DNA reads as TGTGCCAGCAGCCTTCAGCGGGGGCTACGCACTGAGCAGTTCTTC.

The chain joins TRBV10-3 to TRBJ2-7, with D unresolved. Germline V gives CDR1 ENHRY, CDR2 SYGVKD. CDR3 length: 13 amino acids. Written as DNA, the CDR3 is TGTGCTATCGACCTCGAGAGCTCCTACGAGCAGTACTTC. Encoded protein: CAIDLESSYEQYF.

This chain connects TRBV12-3 or TRBV12-4 to TRBJ2-7; weak D call: TRBD1 (5 bases). V lost 5 bases, J lost 5 bases, and 16 bases lay in between. CDR3 length equals 14 residues. CDR3 sequence reads: CASSPLLGRNEQYF. The CDR3, as DNA: TGTGCCAGCAGTCCCCTGTTGGGGCGGAACGAGCAGTACTTC.

The chain combines TRBV29-1 with TRBJ1-2; the match to TRBD1 covers 9 bases. The germline V gene encodes CDR1 SQVTM and CDR2 ANQGSEA. Losses at the gene ends were 7 bases for V and 4 bases for J; bases not matched to a gene: 1. This CDR3 contains 11 residues. For the CDR3, the DNA is TGCAGCGCGGGACAGGGCTATGGCTACACCTTC. Its translation is CSAGQGYGYTF.

This clonotype has a count of ten or more. The chain has TRBV7-2 and TRBJ1-4; D is perhaps TRBD1 (6 bases). The CDR3 runs 16 residues. Per germline, CDR1 SGHTA and CDR2 FQGNSA. The V end lost 4 bases, the J end lost 4 bases, and 16 bases lay between the germline ends. CDR3 in amino acids: CASSSTLGGGNEKLFF. As DNA, the CDR3 is TGTGCCAGCAGCTCCACACTGGGGGGCGGTAATGAAAAACTGTTTTTT.

This clonotype was seen at least ten times. The chain joins TRBV9 to TRBJ1-1; D is unclear. The germline V and J ends were trimmed by 0 bases and 0 bases, with 3 bases remaining between them. CDR3 length equals 13 residues. The V gene's germline CDR1 is SGDLS and CDR2 YYNGEE. The CDR3 nucleotides read TGTGCCAGCAGCGTAGATCTGAACACTGAAGCTTTCTTT. Translated: CASSVDLNTEAFF.

This clonotype was recorded many times. The gene calls are TRBV10-3 and TRBJ2-7; tentatively, D is TRBD2 (5 bases). The CDR3 is 15 residues long. The V gene's germline CDR1 is ENHRY and CDR2 SYGVKD. V was clipped by 0 bases and J by 2 bases, with 11 bases between them. The CDR3 DNA reads as TGTGCCATCAGTGAGTCTATCGGGGTCACCTACGAGCAGTACTTC. Translated, it gives CAISESIGVTYEQYF.

Worth noting for this clonotype: One base away lies a much larger clone, so this may be a sequencing read error. The rearrangement links TRBV12-3 or TRBV12-4 to TRBJ1-1, with unresolved D. This CDR3 has 14 residues. The chain's CDR3 is CASSLAGLGTEACF. The DNA for the CDR3 is TGTGCCAGCAGTTTAGCTGGGTTGGGAACTGAAGCTTGCTTT.